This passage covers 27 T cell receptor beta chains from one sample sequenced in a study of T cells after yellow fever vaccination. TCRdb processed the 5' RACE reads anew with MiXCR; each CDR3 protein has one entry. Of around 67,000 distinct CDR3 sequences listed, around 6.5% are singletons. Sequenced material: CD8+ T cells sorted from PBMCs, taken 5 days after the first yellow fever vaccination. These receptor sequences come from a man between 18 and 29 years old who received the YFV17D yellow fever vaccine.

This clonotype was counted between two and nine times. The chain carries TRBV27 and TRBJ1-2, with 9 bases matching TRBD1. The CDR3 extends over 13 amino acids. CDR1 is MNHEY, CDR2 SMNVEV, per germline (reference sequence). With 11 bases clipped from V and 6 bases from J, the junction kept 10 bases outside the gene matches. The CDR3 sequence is CAVKTGGRDGYTF. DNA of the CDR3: TGTGCCGTTAAAACAGGGGGCCGGGATGGCTACACCTTC.

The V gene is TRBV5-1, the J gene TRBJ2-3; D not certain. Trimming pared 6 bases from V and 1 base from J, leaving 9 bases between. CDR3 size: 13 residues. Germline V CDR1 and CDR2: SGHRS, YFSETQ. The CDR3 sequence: CASTHSGTDTQYF. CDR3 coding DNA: TGCGCCAGCACACATTCGGGCACAGATACGCAGTATTTT.

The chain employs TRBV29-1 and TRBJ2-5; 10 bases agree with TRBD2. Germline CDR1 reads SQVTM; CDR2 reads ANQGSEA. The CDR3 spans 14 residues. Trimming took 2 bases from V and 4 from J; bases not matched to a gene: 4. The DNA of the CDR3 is TGCAGCGTTGAATTAGCGGGGGGTTTAGAGACCCAGTACTTC. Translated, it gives CSVELAGGLETQYF.

As DNA, the CDR3 is TGCGCCAGCAGCCAAGGCAGGGGGCGACCCGGTAGCTCCTACAATGAGCAGTTCTTC. Its protein is CASSQGRGRPGSSYNEQFF. The gene calls are TRBV4-1 and TRBJ2-1; 8 bases line up with TRBD1. Germline-derived CDR1 and CDR2 are MGHRA and YSYEKL. The ends lost 1 base at V and 0 bases at J; junction bases unmatched: 11. CDR3 length: 19 amino acids.

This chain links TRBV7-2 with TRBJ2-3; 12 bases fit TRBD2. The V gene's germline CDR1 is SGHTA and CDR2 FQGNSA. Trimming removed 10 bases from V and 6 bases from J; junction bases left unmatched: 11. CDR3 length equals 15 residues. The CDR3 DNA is TGTGCCACTAAAAGACTAGCGGGGGACAATGATACGCAGTATTTT. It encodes CATKRLAGDNDTQYF.

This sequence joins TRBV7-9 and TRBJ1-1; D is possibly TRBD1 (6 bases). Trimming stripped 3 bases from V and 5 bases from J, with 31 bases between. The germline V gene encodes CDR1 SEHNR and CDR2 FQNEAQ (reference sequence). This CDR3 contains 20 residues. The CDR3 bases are TGTGCCAGCAGCTTTGTCGTGCAGGGGCTAAAATCGGGGCCTAAAACTGAAGCTTTCTTT. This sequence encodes CASSFVVQGLKSGPKTEAFF.

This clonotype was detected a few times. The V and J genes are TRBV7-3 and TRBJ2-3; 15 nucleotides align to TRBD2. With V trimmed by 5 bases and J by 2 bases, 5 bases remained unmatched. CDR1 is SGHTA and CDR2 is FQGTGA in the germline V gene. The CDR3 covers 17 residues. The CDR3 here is CASSPGTSGGHTDTQYF. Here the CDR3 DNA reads TGTGCCAGCAGCCCAGGGACTAGCGGGGGGCACACAGATACGCAGTATTTT.

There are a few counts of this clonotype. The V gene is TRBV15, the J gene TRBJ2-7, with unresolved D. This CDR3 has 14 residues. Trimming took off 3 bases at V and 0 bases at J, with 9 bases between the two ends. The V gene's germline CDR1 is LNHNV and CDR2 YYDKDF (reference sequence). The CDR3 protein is CATSRAVSSYEQYF. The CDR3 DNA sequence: TGTGCCACCAGCAGGGCAGTCTCCTCCTACGAGCAGTACTTC.

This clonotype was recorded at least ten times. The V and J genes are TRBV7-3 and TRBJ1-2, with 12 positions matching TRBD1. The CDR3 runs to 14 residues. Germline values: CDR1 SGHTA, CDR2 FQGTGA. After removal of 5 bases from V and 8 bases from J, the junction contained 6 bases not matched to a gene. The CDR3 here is CASSPGQGAGGYTF. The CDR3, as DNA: TGTGCCAGCAGCCCGGGACAGGGGGCAGGGGGCTACACCTTC.

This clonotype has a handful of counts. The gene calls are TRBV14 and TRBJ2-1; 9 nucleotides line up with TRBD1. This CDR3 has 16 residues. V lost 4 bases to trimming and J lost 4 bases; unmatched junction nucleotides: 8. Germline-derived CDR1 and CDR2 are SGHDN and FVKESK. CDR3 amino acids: CASSPLQGAIYNEQFF. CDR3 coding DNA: TGTGCCAGCAGCCCTTTACAGGGGGCGATTTACAATGAGCAGTTCTTC.

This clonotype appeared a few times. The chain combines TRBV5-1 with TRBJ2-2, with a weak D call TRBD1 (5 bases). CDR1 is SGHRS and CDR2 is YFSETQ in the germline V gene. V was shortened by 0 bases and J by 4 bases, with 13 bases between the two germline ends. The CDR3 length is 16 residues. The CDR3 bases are TGCGCCAGCAGCTTGGCCGGACCAGGGCCCACCGGGGAGCTGTTTTTT. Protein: CASSLAGPGPTGELFF.

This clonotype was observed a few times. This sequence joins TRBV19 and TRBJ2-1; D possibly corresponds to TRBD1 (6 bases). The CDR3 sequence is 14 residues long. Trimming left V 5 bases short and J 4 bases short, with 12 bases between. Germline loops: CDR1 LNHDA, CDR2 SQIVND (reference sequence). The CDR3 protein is CASSWTDGYNEQFF. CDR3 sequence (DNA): TGTGCCAGTAGTTGGACAGACGGGTACAATGAGCAGTTCTTC.

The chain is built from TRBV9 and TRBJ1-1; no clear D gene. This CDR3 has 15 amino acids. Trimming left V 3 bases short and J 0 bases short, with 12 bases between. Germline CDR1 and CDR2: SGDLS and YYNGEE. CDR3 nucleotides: TGTGCCAGCAGCGGTAAACCTACTATGAACACTGAAGCTTTCTTT. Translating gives CASSGKPTMNTEAFF.

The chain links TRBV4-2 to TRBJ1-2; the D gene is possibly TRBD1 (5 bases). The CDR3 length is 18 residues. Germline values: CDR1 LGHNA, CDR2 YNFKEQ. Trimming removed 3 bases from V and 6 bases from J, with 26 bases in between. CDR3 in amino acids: CASSHALLSRDLEDGYTF. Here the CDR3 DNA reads TGTGCCAGCAGCCACGCTCTCTTAAGCCGGGACTTAGAGGATGGCTACACCTTC.

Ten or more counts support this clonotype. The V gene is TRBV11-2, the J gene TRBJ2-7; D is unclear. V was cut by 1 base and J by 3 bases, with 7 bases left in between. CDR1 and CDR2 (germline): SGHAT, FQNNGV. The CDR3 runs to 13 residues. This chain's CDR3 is CASSLAEDYEQYF. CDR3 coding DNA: TGTGCCAGCAGCTTAGCAGAAGACTACGAGCAGTACTTC.

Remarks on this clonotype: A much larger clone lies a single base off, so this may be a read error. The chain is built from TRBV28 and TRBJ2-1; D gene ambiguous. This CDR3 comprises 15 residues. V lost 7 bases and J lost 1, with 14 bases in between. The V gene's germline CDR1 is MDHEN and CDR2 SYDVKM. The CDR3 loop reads CASIPTVASYNEQFF. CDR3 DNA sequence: TGTGCCAGCATTCCAACAGTGGCGTCCTACAATGAGCAGTTCTTC. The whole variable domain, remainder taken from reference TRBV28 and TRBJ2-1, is DVKVTQSSRYLVKRTGEKVFLECVQDMDHENMFWYRQDPGLGLRLIYFSYDVKMKEKGDIPEGYSVSREKKERFSLILESASTNQTSMYLCASIPTVASYNEQFFGPGTRLTVL.

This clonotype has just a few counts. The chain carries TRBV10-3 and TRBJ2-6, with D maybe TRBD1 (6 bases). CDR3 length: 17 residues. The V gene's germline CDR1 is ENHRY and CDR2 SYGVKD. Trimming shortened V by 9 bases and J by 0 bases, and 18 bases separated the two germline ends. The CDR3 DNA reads TGTGCCATAATGGCAACCCAGGGGCGCTCTGGGGCCAACGTCCTGACTTTC. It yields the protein CAIMATQGRSGANVLTF.

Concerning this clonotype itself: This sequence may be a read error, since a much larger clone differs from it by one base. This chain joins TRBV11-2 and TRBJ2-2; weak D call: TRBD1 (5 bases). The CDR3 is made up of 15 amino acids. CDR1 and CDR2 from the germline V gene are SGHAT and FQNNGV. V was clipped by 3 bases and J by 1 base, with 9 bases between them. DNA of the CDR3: TGTGCCAGCAGCTTTGGGGCAGGGAACACCGGGGAGCTGTTTTTT. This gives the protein CASSFGAGNTGELFF.

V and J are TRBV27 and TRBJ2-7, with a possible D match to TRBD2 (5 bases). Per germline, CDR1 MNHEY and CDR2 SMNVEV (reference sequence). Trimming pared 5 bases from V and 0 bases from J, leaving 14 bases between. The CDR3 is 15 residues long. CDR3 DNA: TGTGCCAGCAGTCCCAGCGGCCTAAGCTCCTACGAGCAGTACGTC. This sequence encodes CASSPSGLSSYEQYV.

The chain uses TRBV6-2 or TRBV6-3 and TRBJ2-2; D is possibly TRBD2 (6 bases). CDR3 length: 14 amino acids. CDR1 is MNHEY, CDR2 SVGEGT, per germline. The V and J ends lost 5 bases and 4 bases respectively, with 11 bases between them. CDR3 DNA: TGTGCCAGCAGTCCGAAGCGGGTCACCGGGGAGCTGTTTTTT. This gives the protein CASSPKRVTGELFF.

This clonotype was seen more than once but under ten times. The DNA of the CDR3 is TGCGCCAGCAGCCAAGCCCACTATGGCTACACCTTC. It specifies CASSQAHYGYTF. The V and J genes are TRBV4-1 and TRBJ1-2; D unclear. CDR1 MGHRA and CDR2 YSYEKL come from the germline V gene. Trimming removed 1 base at V and 3 bases at J, with 3 bases between. There are 12 residues in the CDR3.

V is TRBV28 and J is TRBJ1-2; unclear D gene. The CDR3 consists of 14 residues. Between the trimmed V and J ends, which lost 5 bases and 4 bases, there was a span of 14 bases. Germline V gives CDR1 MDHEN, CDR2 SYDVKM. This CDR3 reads CASSPPAAPYGYTF. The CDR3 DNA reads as TGTGCCAGCAGTCCCCCGGCGGCCCCCTATGGCTACACCTTC.

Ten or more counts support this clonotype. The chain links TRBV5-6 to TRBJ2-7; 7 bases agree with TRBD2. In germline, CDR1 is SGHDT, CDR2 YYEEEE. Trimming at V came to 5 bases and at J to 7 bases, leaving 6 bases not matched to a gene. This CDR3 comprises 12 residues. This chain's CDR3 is CASSLGGGEQYF. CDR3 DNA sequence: TGTGCCAGCAGTCTGGGGGGAGGGGAGCAGTACTTC.

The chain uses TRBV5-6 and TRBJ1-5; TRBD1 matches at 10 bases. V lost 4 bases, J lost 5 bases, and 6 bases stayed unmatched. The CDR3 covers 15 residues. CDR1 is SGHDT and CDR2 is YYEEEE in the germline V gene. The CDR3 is CASSPSGTGDQPQHF. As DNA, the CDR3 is TGTGCCAGCAGCCCGTCCGGGACAGGGGATCAGCCCCAGCATTTT.

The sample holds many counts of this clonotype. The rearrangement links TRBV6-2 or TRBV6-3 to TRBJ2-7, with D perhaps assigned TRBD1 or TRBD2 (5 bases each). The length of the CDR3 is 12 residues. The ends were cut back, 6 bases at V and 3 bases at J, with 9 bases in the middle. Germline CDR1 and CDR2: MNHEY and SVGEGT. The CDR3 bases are TGTGCCAGCAGCTCGAGGGGCTACGAGCAGTACGTC. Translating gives CASSSRGYEQYV.

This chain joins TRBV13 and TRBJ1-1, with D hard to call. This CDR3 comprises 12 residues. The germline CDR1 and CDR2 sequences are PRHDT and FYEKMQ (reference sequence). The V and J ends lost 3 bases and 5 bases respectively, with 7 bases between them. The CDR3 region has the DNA TGTGCCAGCAGCTTCGTGAGGACTGAAGCTTTCTTT. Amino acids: CASSFVRTEAFF.

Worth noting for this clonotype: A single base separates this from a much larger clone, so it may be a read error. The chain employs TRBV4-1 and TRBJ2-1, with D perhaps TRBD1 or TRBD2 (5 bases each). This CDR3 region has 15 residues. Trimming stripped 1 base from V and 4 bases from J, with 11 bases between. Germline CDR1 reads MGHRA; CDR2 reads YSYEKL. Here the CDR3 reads CASSQVGRRYNEQFF. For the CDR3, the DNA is TGCGCCAGCAGCCAAGTGGGACGGCGGTACAATGAGCAGTTCTTC.